The clone carrying this T cell receptor beta chain was picked up a small number of times. Its specificity is not known. TCRdb passed the reads through MiXCR, listing each CDR3 protein once. The sample includes some 680,000 distinct CDR3 sequences, 35% to 45% seen only once; the top ten take around 2.8%. The record originates from a study of T cell repertoires in cytomegalovirus infection. Turning to the study itself: It can be stated that public TCR beta signatures indicated CMV infection as well as a matching HLA type. General study results and limits: The ex vivo response was dominated by HLA-C-restricted CMV-specific TCR beta clonotypes. Identification of carriers of CMV plus the relevant HLA was achieved through cumulative public TCR beta family frequency.

Germline loops: CDR1 ENHRY, CDR2 SYGVKD. J was trimmed by 5 bases and V by 3 bases; bases with no gene match: 15. This CDR3 comprises 18 residues. The sample comprised PBMCs. The rearrangement joins TRBV10-3 to TRBJ2-5; 10 nucleotides align to TRBD2. This clonotype was sampled from a human donor in good health (CMV status not recorded). Some clones in this sample may be carry-over from other donors' samples. This CDR3 reads CAISDVKSGRALLETQYF. CDR3 nucleotides: TGTGCCATCAGTGATGTAAAAAGCGGGAGGGCCTTATTGGAGACCCAGTACTTC.